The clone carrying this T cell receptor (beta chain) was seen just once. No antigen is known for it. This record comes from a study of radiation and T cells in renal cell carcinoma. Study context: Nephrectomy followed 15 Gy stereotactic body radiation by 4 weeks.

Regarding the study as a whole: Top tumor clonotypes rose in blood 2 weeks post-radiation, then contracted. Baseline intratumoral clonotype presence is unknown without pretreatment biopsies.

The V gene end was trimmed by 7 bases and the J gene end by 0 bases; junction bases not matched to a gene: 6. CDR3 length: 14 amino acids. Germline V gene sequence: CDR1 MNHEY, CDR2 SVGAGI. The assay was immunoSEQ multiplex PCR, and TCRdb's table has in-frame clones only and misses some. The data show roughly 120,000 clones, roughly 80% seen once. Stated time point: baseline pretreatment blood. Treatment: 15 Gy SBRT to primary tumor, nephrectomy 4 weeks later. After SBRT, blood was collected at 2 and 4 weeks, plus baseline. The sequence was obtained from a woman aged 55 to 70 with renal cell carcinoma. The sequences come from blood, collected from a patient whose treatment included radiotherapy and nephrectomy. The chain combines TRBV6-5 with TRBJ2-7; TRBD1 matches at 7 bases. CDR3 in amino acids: CASTLDRSSYEQYF. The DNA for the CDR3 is TGTGCCAGCACATTGGACAGGAGCTCCTACGAGCAGTACTTC.